This TCR beta chain was captured by sequencing in a study of T cells in Graves' hyperthyroidism and ophthalmopathy. Amplification targeted TCR beta CDR3 regions from RNA transcripts. During a first-round RT-PCR of the TCR CDR3, the HTBI primer set was used. TCRdb re-analysed the multiplex PCR reads in MiXCR, keeping a single row per CDR3 protein. The sample contains approximately 330,000 distinct CDR3 sequences, 15% to 20% of which appear only once. This clonotype showed up just a few times. Trimming removed 3 bases from V and 5 bases from J, with 17 bases in between. Germline loops: CDR1 MGHRA, CDR2 YSYEKL. The CDR3 has 16 amino acids.

Sequenced: blood. The TCR originated in a woman aged 45-60 years with Graves' hyperthyroidism. The rearrangement uses TRBV4-1 and TRBJ1-5; possibly TRBD1 for D (5 bases). The DNA of the CDR3 is TGCGCCAGCAGCCAGGGAGGGACTTCAGGGCATCAGCCCCAGCATTTT. Protein sequence: CASSQGGTSGHQPQHF.